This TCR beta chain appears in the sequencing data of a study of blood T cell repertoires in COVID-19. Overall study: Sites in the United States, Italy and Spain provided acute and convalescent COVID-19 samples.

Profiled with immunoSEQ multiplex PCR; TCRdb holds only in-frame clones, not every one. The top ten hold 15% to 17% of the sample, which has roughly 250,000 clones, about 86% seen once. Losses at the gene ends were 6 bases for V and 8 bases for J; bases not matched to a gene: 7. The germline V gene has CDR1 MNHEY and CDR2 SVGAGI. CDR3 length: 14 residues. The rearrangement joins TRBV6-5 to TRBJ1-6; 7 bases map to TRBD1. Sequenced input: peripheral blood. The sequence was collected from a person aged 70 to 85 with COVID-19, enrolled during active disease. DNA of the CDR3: TGTGCCAGCAGCCGGGACAGCTTCGATTCACCCCTCCACTTT. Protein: CASSRDSFDSPLHF.